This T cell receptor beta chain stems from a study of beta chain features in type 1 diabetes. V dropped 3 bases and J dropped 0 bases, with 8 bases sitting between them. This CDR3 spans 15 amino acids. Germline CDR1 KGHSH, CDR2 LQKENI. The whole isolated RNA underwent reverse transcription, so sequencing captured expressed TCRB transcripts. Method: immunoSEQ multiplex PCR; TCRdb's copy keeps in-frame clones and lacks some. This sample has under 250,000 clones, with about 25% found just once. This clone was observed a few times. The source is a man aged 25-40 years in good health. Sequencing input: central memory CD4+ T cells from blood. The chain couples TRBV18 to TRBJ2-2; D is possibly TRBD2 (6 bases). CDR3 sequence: CASSPKRANTGELFF. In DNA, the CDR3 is TGTGCCAGCTCACCTAAGCGGGCGAACACCGGGGAGCTGTTTTTT.